The clone carrying this T cell receptor beta chain has just one count. This specimen comes from a study of T cell repertoires in cytomegalovirus infection. Overall study context: Indications of both CMV infection and matching HLA type were provided by public TCR beta signatures.

From the reads, TCRdb called clonotypes with MiXCR, one entry per CDR3 protein. The sample holds 290,000 or so distinct CDR3 sequences, roughly 25% seen once. The CDR3 length is 15 residues. With 2 bases removed from V and 0 bases from J, the gap between germline ends came to 10 bases. Germline CDR1 is MDHEN and CDR2 is SYDVKM. This TCR was recovered from a human donor in good health (CMV status not recorded). Some clones in this sample may be carry-over from other donors' samples. Sequences were obtained from PBMCs. The chain carries TRBV28 and TRBJ1-1; D not certain. In DNA form, the CDR3 reads TGTGCCAGCAGTTTACCCGGGCCGTTGAACACTGAAGCTTTCTTT. As protein: CASSLPGPLNTEAFF. Full variable domain (outside the CDR3, taken from reference TRBV28 and TRBJ1-1): DVKVTQSSRYLVKRTGEKVFLECVQDMDHENMFWYRQDPGLGLRLIYFSYDVKMKEKGDIPEGYSVSREKKERFSLILESASTNQTSMYLCASSLPGPLNTEAFFGQGTRLTVV.